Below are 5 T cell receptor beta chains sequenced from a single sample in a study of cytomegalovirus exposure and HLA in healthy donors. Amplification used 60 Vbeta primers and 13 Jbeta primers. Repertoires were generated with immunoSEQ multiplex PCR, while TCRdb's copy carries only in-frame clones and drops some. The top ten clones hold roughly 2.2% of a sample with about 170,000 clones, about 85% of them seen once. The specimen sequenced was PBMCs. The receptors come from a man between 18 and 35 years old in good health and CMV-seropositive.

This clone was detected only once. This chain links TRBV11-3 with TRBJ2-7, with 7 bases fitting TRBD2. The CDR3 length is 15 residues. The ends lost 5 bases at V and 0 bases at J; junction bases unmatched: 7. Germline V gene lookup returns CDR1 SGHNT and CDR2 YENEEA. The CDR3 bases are TGTGCCAGCAGCCCCTACCTAGCGGACTCCTACGAGCAGTACTTC. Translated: CASSPYLADSYEQYF.

The CDR3 region has the DNA TGTGCCCGCCGGACAGGGGACACCGGGGAGCTGTTTTTT. Protein product: CARRTGDTGELFF. V and J are TRBV30 and TRBJ2-2; 9 bases are shared with TRBD1. Germline-derived CDR1 and CDR2 are GTSNPN and SVGIG (reference sequence). This CDR3 spans 13 amino acids. Trimming removed 8 bases from V and 3 bases from J; junction bases left unmatched: 4.

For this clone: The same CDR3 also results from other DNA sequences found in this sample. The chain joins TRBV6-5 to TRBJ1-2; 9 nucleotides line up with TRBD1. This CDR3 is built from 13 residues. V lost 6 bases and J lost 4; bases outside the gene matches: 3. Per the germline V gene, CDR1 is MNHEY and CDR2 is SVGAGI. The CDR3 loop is CASRPTGGYGYTF. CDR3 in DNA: TGTGCCAGCAGACCGACAGGGGGCTATGGCTACACCTTC.

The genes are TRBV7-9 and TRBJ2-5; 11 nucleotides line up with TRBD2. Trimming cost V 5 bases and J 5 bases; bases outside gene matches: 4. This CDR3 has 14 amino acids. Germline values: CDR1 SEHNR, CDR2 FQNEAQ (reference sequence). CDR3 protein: CASSSSGGGETQYF. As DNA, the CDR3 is TGTGCCAGCAGCAGTAGCGGGGGGGGTGAGACCCAGTACTTC.

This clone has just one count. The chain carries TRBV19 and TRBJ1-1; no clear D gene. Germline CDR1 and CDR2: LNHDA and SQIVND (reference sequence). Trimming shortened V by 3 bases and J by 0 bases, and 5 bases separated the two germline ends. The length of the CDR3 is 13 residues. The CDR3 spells CASSIIVNTEAFF. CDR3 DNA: TGTGCCAGTAGTATCATTGTGAACACTGAAGCTTTCTTT.